These 25 T cell receptor beta chains were all obtained from the same sample, sequenced in a study of cytomegalovirus exposure and HLA in healthy donors. The study ran its PCR with 60 Vbeta and 13 Jbeta primers. The data were produced by immunoSEQ multiplex PCR, yet TCRdb's version contains in-frame clones alone and is incomplete. The data show 55,000 or so clones, with 82% seen just once and approximately 2.9% held by the top ten. The sample comprised PBMCs. The source of these receptors is a man aged 50 to 59 in good health and CMV-seronegative.

The genes are TRBV5-4 and TRBJ2-5; 9 nucleotides match TRBD1. Germline values: CDR1 SGHNT, CDR2 YYREEE (reference sequence). The CDR3 is 14 residues long. V shed 4 bases, J shed 3 bases, and the junction held 4 bases outside the gene matches. CDR3 in amino acids: CASSLGTGKETQYF. CDR3 DNA sequence: TGTGCCAGCAGCCTAGGGACAGGGAAAGAGACCCAGTACTTC.

This chain links TRBV7-2 with TRBJ2-7; D is possibly TRBD2 (6 bases). V was shortened by 6 bases and J by 0 bases, with 12 bases between the two germline ends. CDR3 length equals 14 residues. Germline CDR1 reads SGHTA; CDR2 reads FQGNSA. This CDR3 is CASRRAGGSYEQYF. CDR3 in DNA: TGTGCCAGCAGACGTGCCGGGGGCTCCTACGAGCAGTACTTC.

This chain uses TRBV6-5 with TRBJ2-7; possible D gene TRBD2, 6 bases. The germline gives CDR1 MNHEY, CDR2 SVGAGI. The CDR3 loop spans 13 amino acids. V lost 6 bases to trimming and J lost 5 bases, with 14 bases between them. As DNA, the CDR3 is TGTGCCAGCAGGGAGGGGAATAGGGACGAGCAGTACTTC. Translation: CASREGNRDEQYF.

This rearrangement joins TRBV6-5 to TRBJ2-2, with 9 positions matching TRBD1. Germline CDR1 MNHEY, CDR2 SVGAGI. V lost 6 bases to trimming and J lost 14 bases; unmatched junction nucleotides: 7. CDR3 length equals 12 residues. CDR3 in DNA: TGTGCCAGCAGCTCCGGGACAGGGCGACTGTTTTTT. Translation: CASSSGTGRLFF.

V and J are TRBV29-1 and TRBJ1-2, with D maybe TRBD1 (6 bases). CDR3 length equals 11 residues. Germline CDR1 reads SQVTM; CDR2 reads ANQGSEA. V lost 7 bases and J lost 10, with 16 bases in between. The CDR3 nucleotides read TGCAGCGCCGCCAGGGGCTCTCTCTACACCTTC. Protein sequence: CSAARGSLYTF.

CDR3 DNA: TGCGCCAGCAGCCAATATGACAGGGTCAATCAGCCCCAGCATTTT. Its protein is CASSQYDRVNQPQHF. The chain links TRBV4-1 to TRBJ1-5, with 7 positions matching TRBD1. The germline V gene has CDR1 MGHRA and CDR2 YSYEKL. CDR3 length: 15 residues. J gave up 3 bases and V 2 bases, and 4 bases lay outside the gene matches.

V and J are TRBV30 and TRBJ1-4, with a possible D match to TRBD1 (5 bases). The CDR3 has 14 amino acids. CDR1 GTSNPN and CDR2 SVGIG come from the germline V gene (reference sequence). V was cut by 2 bases and J by 6 bases, with 13 bases left in between. DNA for the CDR3: TGTGCCTGGAGTAGACCTCCGACAGATGAAAAACTGTTTTTT. Translating gives CAWSRPPTDEKLFF.

V is TRBV5-1 and J is TRBJ1-1; 8 bases fit TRBD1. V lost 0 bases to trimming and J lost 10 bases; unmatched junction nucleotides: 2. Germline CDR1 SGHRS, CDR2 YFSETQ. The CDR3 runs to 12 residues. For the CDR3, the DNA is TGCGCCAGCAGCTTGGCCGGGACAGGAGCTTTCTTT. It is translated as CASSLAGTGAFF.

The chain combines TRBV7-9 with TRBJ1-1; the match to TRBD1 covers 8 bases. Germline-derived CDR1 and CDR2 are SEHNR and FQNEAQ (reference sequence). J gave up 0 bases and V 5 bases, and 2 bases lay outside the gene matches. The CDR3 contains 14 residues. Written as DNA, the CDR3 is TGTGCCAGCAGCCTGGACAGGGTGAACACTGAAGCTTTCTTT. This translates into CASSLDRVNTEAFF.

This clone came up a few times. The rearrangement links TRBV28 to TRBJ1-1, with D possibly TRBD1 on 6 matching bases. V shed 5 bases and J shed 5 bases, with 18 bases lying between them. The CDR3 extends over 15 amino acids. Germline assignment: CDR1 MDHEN and CDR2 SYDVKM. The CDR3, as DNA: TGTGCCAGCAGTGAACAAACAGGGCGTCGGACTGAAGCTTTCTTT. It encodes CASSEQTGRRTEAFF.

The chain joins TRBV27 to TRBJ1-2, with 7 bases matching TRBD1. The V segment lost 5 bases and the J segment 4 bases; nucleotides outside the gene matches: 10. The CDR3 extends over 15 amino acids. Germline V gene lookup returns CDR1 MNHEY and CDR2 SMNVEV (reference sequence). The CDR3 region has the DNA TGTGCCAGCAGTCTAAACCCGACAGGGAGCTATGGCTACACCTTC. Protein product: CASSLNPTGSYGYTF.

The chain combines TRBV27 with TRBJ2-1; 7 nucleotides match TRBD1. The CDR3 totals 15 residues. The V gene end was trimmed by 5 bases and the J gene end by 8 bases; junction bases not matched to a gene: 12. Per germline, CDR1 MNHEY and CDR2 SMNVEV (reference sequence). The CDR3 nucleotides are TGTGCCAGCAGTCCCAACCCCAACAGGGGACATGAGCAGTTCTTC. Translating gives CASSPNPNRGHEQFF.

The rearrangement joins TRBV27 to TRBJ2-7; possible D gene TRBD1, 6 bases. Germline V lookup: CDR1 MNHEY, CDR2 SMNVEV (reference sequence). Trimming removed 5 bases from V and 0 bases from J, with 11 bases in between. This CDR3 is 14 amino acids long. CDR3 loop: CASSLQGFSYEQYF. The CDR3 region has the DNA TGTGCCAGCAGTCTACAGGGTTTCTCCTACGAGCAGTACTTC.

The genes are TRBV6-1 and TRBJ2-3, with 11 bases lining up with TRBD2. This CDR3 has 16 residues. Trimming removed 2 bases from V and 2 bases from J; junction bases left unmatched: 3. Germline V CDR1 and CDR2: MNHNS, SASEGT. CDR3 bases: TGTGCCAGCAGTGAACTAGCGGGGGGAAACACAGATACGCAGTATTTT. Its translation: CASSELAGGNTDTQYF.

The chain recombines TRBV19 with TRBJ2-3, with D unclear. The CDR3 has 13 residues. Germline CDR1 reads LNHDA; CDR2 reads SQIVND (reference sequence). Trimming took off 7 bases at V and 1 base at J, with 9 bases between the two ends. In DNA, the CDR3 is TGTGCCAGTACTCCCTACGGCACAGATACGCAGTATTTT. Protein product: CASTPYGTDTQYF. The full variable domain, with the rest looked up from reference TRBV19 and TRBJ2-3, is DGGITQSPKYLFRKEGQNVTLSCEQNLNHDAMYWYRQDPGQGLRLIYYSQIVNDFQKGDIAEGYSVSREKKESFPLTVTSAQKNPTAFYLCASTPYGTDTQYFGPGTRLTVL.

This clone showed up just once. This sequence joins TRBV6-1 and TRBJ1-1, with a weak D call TRBD1 (6 bases). This CDR3 spans 15 amino acids. The V gene's germline CDR1 is MNHNS and CDR2 SASEGT. Between the trimmed V and J ends, which lost 7 bases and 2 bases, there was a span of 17 bases. The CDR3 reads CASTAWGLGNTEAFF. In DNA form, the CDR3 reads TGTGCCAGCACTGCCTGGGGGCTCGGAAACACTGAAGCTTTCTTT.

The J gene is TRBJ2-1, the V gene TRBV2, with a tentative D call TRBD2 (6 bases). Trimming removed 2 bases from V and 7 bases from J, with 9 bases in between. CDR1 and CDR2 from the germline V gene are SNHLY and FYNNEI. This CDR3 has 13 amino acids. CDR3 protein: CASSESRENEQFF. CDR3 coding DNA: TGTGCCAGCAGTGAATCCCGGGAGAATGAGCAGTTCTTC.

The gene calls are TRBV19 and TRBJ2-5; 8 nucleotides match TRBD2. Looked up from germline, CDR1 is LNHDA and CDR2 is SQIVND (reference sequence). The CDR3 has 14 amino acids. Trimming cost V 3 bases and J 10 bases; bases outside gene matches: 10. Written as DNA, the CDR3 is TGTGCCAGTAGTATTGGGGGGGCTAGCGGGTTCCAGTACTTC. It is translated as CASSIGGASGFQYF.

The chain combines TRBV19 with TRBJ1-1; no reliable D call. The CDR3 extends over 13 amino acids. Trimming cost V 2 bases and J 3 bases, with 7 bases left between them. The germline CDR1 and CDR2 sequences are LNHDA and SQIVND (reference sequence). The CDR3: CASSIRVDTEAFF. The CDR3 bases are TGTGCCAGTAGTATACGGGTAGACACTGAAGCTTTCTTT.

The rearrangement links TRBV28 to TRBJ2-7; D possibly corresponds to TRBD1 (6 bases). Germline values: CDR1 MDHEN, CDR2 SYDVKM. V was trimmed by 1 base and J by 5 bases, leaving 12 bases between them. The CDR3 is 14 amino acids. The DNA for the CDR3 is TGTGCCAGCAGTTTATTCGACAGGACAAACGAGCAGTACTTC. Residues: CASSLFDRTNEQYF.

This clone was seen a handful of times. The V and J genes are TRBV28 and TRBJ1-2; 8 bases agree with TRBD1. Germline V gives CDR1 MDHEN, CDR2 SYDVKM. This CDR3 is 13 amino acids long. V shed 6 bases, J shed 5 bases, and the junction held 5 bases outside the gene matches. CDR3 nucleotides: TGTGCCAGCAGGCCAGGGGGCCGGTATGGCTACACCTTC. It is translated as CASRPGGRYGYTF.

This chain joins TRBV19 and TRBJ2-3; TRBD2 might be the D (6 bases). Germline-derived CDR1 and CDR2 are LNHDA and SQIVND (reference sequence). V was pared by 1 base and J by 4 bases, with 12 bases between. CDR3 size: 15 residues. The CDR3 bases are TGTGCCAGTAGTATAGGCGGGGTTGCCGCAGATACGCAGTATTTT. It is translated as CASSIGGVAADTQYF.

The chain recombines TRBV11-2 with TRBJ2-3; 10 bases line up with TRBD1. Losses at the gene ends were 6 bases for V and 3 bases for J; bases not matched to a gene: 3. CDR3 length equals 14 residues. CDR1 and CDR2 from the germline V gene are SGHAT and FQNNGV. DNA for the CDR3: TGTGCCAGCAGACCGGGACAGGGGACAGATACGCAGTATTTT. This sequence encodes CASRPGQGTDTQYF.

The chain links TRBV4-2 to TRBJ2-7; 9 nucleotides align to TRBD1. Germline loops: CDR1 LGHNA, CDR2 YNFKEQ. This CDR3 has 15 residues. V lost 1 base, J lost 3 bases, and 4 bases stayed unmatched. CDR3 sequence (DNA): TGTGCCAGCAGCCAAGCGGGACAGGGACTCTACGAGCAGTACTTC. Translated: CASSQAGQGLYEQYF.

The rearrangement uses TRBV6-5 and TRBJ2-3, with D tentatively TRBD1 (6 bases). This CDR3 region has 15 residues. The germline V gene encodes CDR1 MNHEY and CDR2 SVGAGI. V was shortened by 6 bases and J by 4 bases, with 17 bases between the two germline ends. The CDR3 region is CASSPSGGPSDTQYF. CDR3 sequence (DNA): TGTGCCAGCAGCCCCTCTGGGGGCCCATCAGATACGCAGTATTTT.